This paragraph covers one T cell receptor beta chain sequence. Its specificity is not known. This entry comes from a study of graft-versus-host responses after intestinal transplantation. The ends lost 3 bases at V and 1 base at J; junction bases unmatched: 8. The length of the CDR3 is 16 residues. Germline CDR1 is SGHTA and CDR2 is FQGNSA. Using immunoSEQ multiplex PCR, the repertoire was profiled, and TCRdb retains in-frame clones only, with some absent. The sample includes about 59,000 clones, almost 95% seen only once; the top ten take 0.38%. The V gene is TRBV7-2, the J gene TRBJ2-7; TRBD2 aligns across 8 bases. This specimen consisted of unstimulated CD4+ T cells sorted from spleen or lymph node cells, obtained before transplant. The clonotype comes from a human donor who was the organ donor for an intestinal transplant. CDR3 nucleotides: TGTGCCAGCAGCTTTAACTTCGCGGGGGGTTCCTACGAGCAGTACTTC. Residues: CASSFNFAGGSYEQYF.